This TCR beta chain originates from a study of regulatory and conventional T cells in RAG deficiency. Data came from immunoSEQ multiplex PCR; TCRdb stores just in-frame clones and leaves some out. The sample includes roughly 30,000 clones, over 80% of them seen just once. Genomic DNA came from blood regulatory T cells gated CD4+ CD25-high CD127-low. The V gene's germline CDR1 is MNHEY and CDR2 SMNVEV (reference sequence). The CDR3 sequence is 15 residues long. V was clipped by 3 bases and J by 7 bases, with 19 bases between them. On this clone itself: The antigen is not known.

Study-wide results and caveats: These Omenn syndrome Treg sorts may hold peripherally activated cells instead. Omenn syndrome and CID/AS patients had roughly 100-fold fewer unique Treg TCR beta sequences, versus around 9.4-fold elsewhere. Omenn patients showed >90% Treg-Tconv overlap and shorter CDR3 lengths.

Separately, the same data were catalogued under a study of regulatory T cells. From that report: Primers: 52 TRBV forward and 13 TRBJ reverse. In patients, unique TRB V-J pairs were restricted and V/J usage skewed, especially in Tregs.

This sequence was found in a human donor in good health. The chain has TRBV27 and TRBJ2-7; D might be TRBD1 or TRBD2, each matching 5 bases. Sequenced input: Tregs sorted from blood. The CDR3 region is CASSFALTRGREQYF. The CDR3 nucleotides are TGTGCCAGCAGTTTCGCCCTAACTCGGGGACGGGAGCAGTACTTC.